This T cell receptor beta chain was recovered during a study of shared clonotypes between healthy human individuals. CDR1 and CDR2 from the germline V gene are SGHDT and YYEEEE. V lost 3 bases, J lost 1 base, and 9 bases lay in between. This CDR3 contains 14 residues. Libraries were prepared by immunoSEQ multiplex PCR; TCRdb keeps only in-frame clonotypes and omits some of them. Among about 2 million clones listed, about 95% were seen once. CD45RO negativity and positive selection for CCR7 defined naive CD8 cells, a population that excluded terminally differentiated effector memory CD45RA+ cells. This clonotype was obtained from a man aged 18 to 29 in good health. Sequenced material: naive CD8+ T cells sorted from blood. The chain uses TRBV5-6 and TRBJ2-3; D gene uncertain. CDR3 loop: CASSSIIRTDTQYF. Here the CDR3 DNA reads TGTGCCAGCAGCTCAATAATACGCACAGATACGCAGTATTTT.